These 32 T cell receptor beta chains came from one sample sequenced in a study of shared clonotypes between healthy human individuals. Profiling relied on immunoSEQ multiplex PCR, and the TCRdb table lists in-frame clones only, not all of them. Of 2 million to 2.5 million clones in the sample, 95% were seen once. The source material was naive CD4+ T cells sorted from blood. Regarding subset: CD45RA+ positively selected. The receptors originated from a young man in good health.

The chain joins TRBV5-1 to TRBJ2-7, with 9 bases fitting TRBD1. The CDR3 loop spans 15 amino acids. The ends lost 0 bases at V and 7 bases at J; junction bases unmatched: 8. In germline, CDR1 is SGHRS, CDR2 YFSETQ. The CDR3: CASSLVTGGRREQYF. The CDR3 DNA is TGCGCCAGCAGCTTGGTCACAGGGGGCCGGAGGGAGCAGTACTTC.

V and J are TRBV6-5 and TRBJ1-1, with D tentatively TRBD1 (6 bases). The CDR3 has 14 residues. Germline V lookup: CDR1 MNHEY, CDR2 SVGAGI. V gave up 6 bases and J gave up 6 bases, with 17 bases separating them. The chain's CDR3 is CASRNPQGFAEAFF. The CDR3 DNA reads as TGTGCCAGCAGGAATCCACAGGGCTTCGCTGAAGCTTTCTTT.

The chain uses TRBV7-2 and TRBJ1-6; D remains unclear. Germline V gene data show CDR1 as SGHTA and CDR2 as FQGNSA. The CDR3 is 16 residues long. V was trimmed by 7 bases and J by 0 bases, leaving 13 bases between them. CDR3 loop: CASTEDRSSYNSPLHF. CDR3 in DNA: TGTGCCAGCACCGAAGACCGGAGCTCCTATAATTCACCCCTCCACTTT.

Regarding this clone: The sample carries other DNA sequences with the same CDR3. The J gene is TRBJ2-2, the V gene TRBV2, with 11 bases fitting TRBD2. Germline assignment: CDR1 SNHLY and CDR2 FYNNEI. This CDR3 is 15 amino acids long. V dropped 8 bases and J dropped 4; count of bases not matched to a gene: 6. This chain's CDR3 is CASGLAGGGTGELFF. CDR3 DNA sequence: TGTGCCAGCGGTCTAGCGGGAGGAGGCACCGGGGAGCTGTTTTTT.

In regard to this clone: The same CDR3 arises from other DNA sequences in this sample as well. V and J are TRBV5-1 and TRBJ1-2; 9 bases agree with TRBD1. The CDR3 has 14 amino acids. Germline CDR1 and CDR2: SGHRS and YFSETQ. The junction had 2 bases not matched to a gene; V was cut back by 3 bases and J by 2 bases. For the CDR3, the DNA is TGCGCCAGCAGCTCGGACAGGGGCAACTATGGCTACACCTTC. Protein: CASSSDRGNYGYTF. Drawing the rest from reference TRBV5-1 and TRBJ1-2, the complete variable domain is KAGVTQTPRYLIKTRGQQVTLSCSPISGHRSVSWYQQTPGQGLQFLFEYFSETQRNKGNFPGRFSGRQFSNSRSEMNVSTLELGDSALYLCASSSDRGNYGYTFGSGTRLTVV.

The chain joins TRBV9 to TRBJ1-5; a possible D gene is TRBD1 (5 bases). CDR1 and CDR2 (germline): SGDLS, YYNGEE. V lost 3 bases and J 4 bases, leaving 11 bases between the germline ends. The CDR3 runs 14 residues. CDR3 sequence (DNA): TGTGCCAGCAGCGGGGGGACCGGTAATCAGCCCCAGCATTTT. This sequence encodes CASSGGTGNQPQHF.

The chain couples TRBV5-8 to TRBJ2-7; D is unresolved. Germline lookup yields CDR1 SGHTS and CDR2 YDEGEE. The CDR3 spans 16 residues. V dropped 1 base and J dropped 2 bases, with 16 bases sitting between them. CDR3 amino acids: CASSLYLAETPYEQYF. The CDR3 bases are TGTGCCAGCAGCTTGTATCTCGCGGAGACCCCCTACGAGCAGTACTTC.

The V call is TRBV14, the J call TRBJ2-5; D unresolved. The germline V and J ends were trimmed by 2 bases and 2 bases, with 3 bases remaining between them. The CDR3 has 12 amino acids. CDR1 SGHDN and CDR2 FVKESK come from the germline V gene. CDR3 sequence reads: CASSQWQETQYF. The CDR3 bases are TGTGCCAGCAGCCAATGGCAAGAGACCCAGTACTTC.

In this sample, this clone turned up a few times. J is TRBJ1-2 and V is TRBV20-1; 7 nucleotides align to TRBD1. The CDR3 loop spans 11 amino acids. Trimming cost V 8 bases and J 6 bases; bases outside gene matches: 6. CDR1 is DFQATT and CDR2 is SNEGSKA in the germline V gene (reference sequence). The CDR3: CSSRGHNGYTF. Written as DNA, the CDR3 is TGCAGTTCGAGGGGGCACAATGGCTACACCTTC.

In the case of this clone: Other nucleotide sequences in the sample specify the same CDR3. The chain is built from TRBV5-1 and TRBJ2-1; no reliable D call. V was pared by 0 bases and J by 4 bases, with 5 bases between. Germline V gene lookup returns CDR1 SGHRS and CDR2 YFSETQ. The length of the CDR3 is 13 residues. CDR3 region: CASSLVLYNEQFF. The CDR3 nucleotides are TGCGCCAGCAGCTTGGTATTATACAATGAGCAGTTCTTC.

The chain links TRBV6-6 to TRBJ1-3; D gene unclear. The CDR3 is 14 residues long. The V gene lost 8 bases and the J gene lost 1 base, with 12 bases spanning the gap. Germline assignment: CDR1 MNHNY and CDR2 SVGAGI (reference sequence). CDR3 in amino acids: CASYPHLSGNTIYF. In nucleotides, the CDR3 is TGTGCCAGCTATCCACACTTGTCTGGAAACACCATATATTTT.

This rearrangement joins TRBV5-4 to TRBJ2-3, with 8 bases identical to TRBD1. The CDR3 contains 14 residues. V lost 5 bases, J lost 3 bases, and 5 bases stayed unmatched. CDR1 and CDR2 (germline): SGHNT, YYREEE (reference sequence). The CDR3 DNA is TGTGCCAGCAGGCCGGGACAGGTGACAGATACGCAGTATTTT. Encoded protein: CASRPGQVTDTQYF.

The CDR3 spells CASSSGTSGSGRETQYF. The CDR3 bases are TGTGCCAGCAGCTCCGGGACTAGCGGGAGTGGTCGTGAGACCCAGTACTTC. The chain is built from TRBV7-2 and TRBJ2-5, with 14 bases that match TRBD2. The V gene end was trimmed by 4 bases and the J gene end by 5 bases; junction bases not matched to a gene: 9. This CDR3 contains 17 residues. Per the germline V gene, CDR1 is SGHTA and CDR2 is FQGNSA.

V is TRBV6-5 and J is TRBJ1-2; D remains unclear. In germline, CDR1 is MNHEY, CDR2 SVGAGI. V gave up 2 bases and J gave up 6 bases, with 10 bases separating them. The CDR3 has 13 amino acids. CDR3 residues: CASSYGMGNGYTF. For the CDR3, the DNA is TGTGCCAGCAGTTACGGGATGGGAAATGGCTACACCTTC.

The genes are TRBV19 and TRBJ2-3; the D call may be TRBD1 or TRBD2 (5 bases each). The V gene's germline CDR1 is LNHDA and CDR2 SQIVND (reference sequence). The CDR3 consists of 14 residues. Trimming took off 9 bases at V and 2 bases at J, with 15 bases between the two ends. CDR3 DNA sequence: TGTGCCAGCTGGGGGAGCGGATTCACAGATACGCAGTATTTT. Residues: CASWGSGFTDTQYF.

This chain uses TRBV7-3 with TRBJ2-2; D remains ambiguous. Germline lookup yields CDR1 SGHTA and CDR2 FQGTGA. The CDR3 loop spans 14 amino acids. The V gene lost 5 bases and the J gene lost 6 bases, with 13 bases spanning the gap. CDR3 nucleotide sequence: TGTGCCAGCAGCCCGGACGAATCCCCCGGGGAGCTGTTTTTT. Translation gives CASSPDESPGELFF.

This chain connects TRBV29-1 to TRBJ2-1; 8 bases fit TRBD2. Per the germline V gene, CDR1 is SQVTM and CDR2 is ANQGSEA. Losses at the gene ends were 3 bases for V and 0 bases for J; bases not matched to a gene: 13. The CDR3 spans 18 residues. The DNA for the CDR3 is TGCAGCGTTGATCTTGTAGGACTAGCTCGAAACTCCTACAATGAGCAGTTCTTC. Encoded protein: CSVDLVGLARNSYNEQFF.

The chain has TRBV7-2 and TRBJ1-2, with a possible D match to TRBD1 (6 bases). CDR1 is SGHTA and CDR2 is FQGNSA in the germline V gene. This CDR3 has 14 amino acids. The V end lost 5 bases, the J end lost 3 bases, and 13 bases lay between the germline ends. CDR3 in amino acids: CASSITGIDYGYTF. The DNA of the CDR3 is TGTGCCAGCAGCATCACAGGGATCGACTATGGCTACACCTTC. Supplemented by reference TRBV7-2 and TRBJ1-2, the full variable domain reads GAGVSQSPSNKVTEKGKDVELRCDPISGHTALYWYRQSLGQGLEFLIYFQGNSAPDKSGLPSDRFSAERTGGSVSTLTIQRTQQEDSAVYLCASSITGIDYGYTFGSGTRLTVV.

In its sample, this clone was seen a few times. This CDR3 is also generated by other DNA sequences in the sample. The genes are TRBV18 and TRBJ1-2; D might be TRBD1 (6 bases). CDR1 and CDR2 (germline): KGHSH, LQKENI. The CDR3 is made up of 13 amino acids. V lost 3 bases, J lost 2 bases, and 7 bases lay in between. The CDR3 DNA reads as TGTGCCAGCTCACCCCAGGGGAACTATGGCTACACCTTC. Residues: CASSPQGNYGYTF.

The gene calls are TRBV6-6 and TRBJ1-1; D not resolved. Looked up from germline, CDR1 is MNHNY and CDR2 is SVGAGI (reference sequence). The V gene lost 4 bases and the J gene lost 0 bases, with 9 bases spanning the gap. The CDR3 runs 14 residues. CDR3 DNA sequence: TGTGCCAGCAGTTCGCCCACAATGAACACTGAAGCTTTCTTT. Its protein product is CASSSPTMNTEAFF.

This chain links TRBV5-1 with TRBJ2-1, with D possibly being TRBD1 (6 bases). CDR1 is SGHRS, CDR2 YFSETQ, per germline. The CDR3 consists of 14 residues. Trimming took off 5 bases at V and 7 bases at J, with 16 bases between the two ends. The CDR3 sequence: CASRIGQFLNEQFF. The CDR3 DNA follows: TGCGCCAGCAGAATAGGACAGTTCCTAAATGAGCAGTTCTTC.

In its sample, this clone was seen once. The gene calls are TRBV18 and TRBJ2-1; D remains unclear. Trimming removed 2 bases at V and 0 bases at J, with 5 bases between. The CDR3 loop spans 14 amino acids. In germline, CDR1 is KGHSH, CDR2 LQKENI. In DNA, the CDR3 is TGTGCCAGCTCACCAGACCCCTCCTACAATGAGCAGTTCTTC. It is translated as CASSPDPSYNEQFF.

The chain recombines TRBV18 with TRBJ1-2; 8 bases map to TRBD1. V trimming: 4 bases; J trimming: 8 bases; junction bases outside the gene matches: 6. The CDR3 is made up of 13 amino acids. CDR1 KGHSH and CDR2 LQKENI come from the germline V gene. The CDR3 spells CASSRQGTGGYTF. The CDR3 bases are TGTGCCAGCTCACGACAGGGGACGGGAGGCTACACCTTC.

The J gene is TRBJ1-2, the V gene TRBV28, with 7 bases identical to TRBD1. With 4 bases clipped from V and 4 bases from J, the junction kept 6 bases outside the gene matches. In germline, CDR1 is MDHEN, CDR2 SYDVKM. This CDR3 spans 14 amino acids. The DNA of the CDR3 is TGTGCCAGCAGTTCCCGAGGGGGCATCTATGGCTACACCTTC. Residues: CASSSRGGIYGYTF.

With respect to this clone: The sample contains more than one DNA sequence encoding this CDR3. The chain is built from TRBV9 and TRBJ2-2, with 7 bases matching TRBD2. Germline assignment: CDR1 SGDLS and CDR2 YYNGEE. The V segment lost 0 bases and the J segment 2 bases; nucleotides outside the gene matches: 1. This CDR3 comprises 15 residues. CDR3 nucleotides: TGTGCCAGCAGCGTAGCGGGGGGAAACACCGGGGAGCTGTTTTTT. Translating gives CASSVAGGNTGELFF.

This clone appeared a single time. The chain combines TRBV7-9 with TRBJ2-5; D is perhaps TRBD2 (5 bases). V was cut by 4 bases and J by 5 bases, with 17 bases left in between. The length of the CDR3 is 15 residues. Germline V gene data show CDR1 as SEHNR and CDR2 as FQNEAQ (reference sequence). CDR3 protein: CASSSLYVSVETQYF. The CDR3 DNA follows: TGTGCCAGCAGCTCTTTGTATGTTAGCGTCGAGACCCAGTACTTC.

This clone was seen only once. At the DNA level, this CDR3 is encoded by other sequences in the same sample as well. The gene calls are TRBV7-8 and TRBJ1-6, with D possibly matching TRBD1 (5 bases). This CDR3 spans 14 amino acids. Trimming stripped 2 bases from V and 7 bases from J, with 9 bases between. Germline values: CDR1 SGHVS, CDR2 FQNEAQ. The CDR3 region has the DNA TGTGCCAGCAGCTTAACTAAGGGGAATTCACCCCTCCACTTT. Translating gives CASSLTKGNSPLHF.

V is TRBV6-5 and J is TRBJ2-7; 7 nucleotides match TRBD2. After removal of 8 bases from V and 6 bases from J, the junction contained 13 bases not matched to a gene. CDR3 length equals 14 residues. Germline CDR1 is MNHEY and CDR2 is SVGAGI. This chain's CDR3 is CASWPGLPGVEQYF. The CDR3 region has the DNA TGTGCCAGCTGGCCGGGACTACCTGGGGTCGAGCAGTACTTC.

The count of this clone is one. This sequence joins TRBV19 and TRBJ2-5, with unresolved D. Looked up from germline, CDR1 is LNHDA and CDR2 is SQIVND (reference sequence). The CDR3 runs 15 residues. Trimming shortened V by 5 bases and J by 0 bases, and 13 bases separated the two germline ends. CDR3 nucleotide sequence: TGTGCCAGTAGTTCGCGAGCACAGTACCAAGAGACCCAGTACTTC. Translated, it gives CASSSRAQYQETQYF.

The V gene is TRBV7-9, the J gene TRBJ2-1, with a tentative D call TRBD1 (7 bases). The CDR3 has 15 residues. Germline V gives CDR1 SEHNR, CDR2 FQNEAQ (reference sequence). Trimming pared 5 bases from V and 6 bases from J, leaving 17 bases between. The CDR3 loop reads CASSLQGGLVNEQFF. The CDR3 region has the DNA TGTGCCAGCAGCCTTCAGGGGGGACTGGTCAATGAGCAGTTCTTC. Full variable domain (rest looked up from reference TRBV7-9 and TRBJ2-1): DTGVSQNPRHKITKRGQNVTFRCDPISEHNRLYWYRQTLGQGPEFLTYFQNEAQLEKSRLLSDRFSAERPKGSFSTLEIQRTEQGDSAMYLCASSLQGGLVNEQFFGPGTRLTVL.

The chain carries TRBV5-6 and TRBJ1-1; TRBD1 matches at 8 bases. Germline assignment: CDR1 SGHDT and CDR2 YYEEEE. J was trimmed by 7 bases and V by 4 bases; bases with no gene match: 9. The CDR3 contains 14 residues. CDR3 sequence reads: CASSQGAPANEAFF. CDR3 coding DNA: TGTGCCAGCAGCCAGGGGGCGCCGGCTAATGAAGCTTTCTTT.

The J gene is TRBJ2-5, the V gene TRBV28; D remains unclear. The CDR3 has 12 amino acids. From germline, CDR1 is MDHEN and CDR2 SYDVKM. The V gene lost 2 bases and the J gene lost 5 bases, with 6 bases spanning the gap. The CDR3 loop reads CASSLSWETQYF. As DNA, the CDR3 is TGTGCCAGCAGTTTAAGTTGGGAGACCCAGTACTTC.